These T cell receptor beta chains were read from a single sample in a study of blood T cells in healthy people across ages. TCRdb itself ran the 5' RACE reads through MiXCR, one entry per CDR3 protein. The sample lists about 1.5 million distinct CDR3 sequences; about 42% were seen once. Sample: blood. The receptors derive from a woman younger than 35 in good health. Each CDR3 is given with its conserved first and last residue. The size field is filled for only some rows; it gives once, few, many or a size class.

v_call: TRBV7-9
clone_size: few
j_call: TRBJ2-1
cdr3_aa: CASSWGANEQFF

v_call: TRBV20-1
clone_size: .
j_call: TRBJ2-7
cdr3_aa: CSAPRLAGVVEQYF

v_call: TRBV7-9
clone_size: .
j_call: TRBJ2-3
cdr3_aa: CASSSSGGAEYF

v_call: TRBV6-2/TRBV6-3
clone_size: .
j_call: TRBJ2-3
cdr3_aa: CASSLIAPPESDTQYF

v_call: TRBV7-2
clone_size: .
j_call: TRBJ2-2
cdr3_aa: CAGSPGVGELFF

v_call: TRBV15
clone_size: .
j_call: TRBJ2-1
cdr3_aa: CATSGAGQGYGNEQFF

v_call: TRBV7-2
clone_size: few
j_call: TRBJ1-2
cdr3_aa: CASSLKAKTEIANYGYTF

v_call: TRBV6-5
clone_size: few
j_call: TRBJ2-1
cdr3_aa: CASNPGTLRGNEQFF

v_call: TRBV7-2
clone_size: .
j_call: .
cdr3_aa: CASSSSFGETQYF

v_call: TRBV7-9
clone_size: .
j_call: TRBJ2-5
cdr3_aa: CASSLGPQGTEETQYF

v_call: TRBV7-9
clone_size: few
j_call: TRBJ2-3
cdr3_aa: CASSRIAGEKGRTDTQYF

v_call: TRBV7-2
clone_size: many
j_call: TRBJ2-3
cdr3_aa: CASSYPKGGEAEQTDTQYF

v_call: TRBV7-2
clone_size: few
j_call: TRBJ2-4
cdr3_aa: CASRDRGAPLAKNIQYF

v_call: TRBV7-2
clone_size: .
j_call: TRBJ2-7
cdr3_aa: CASSPDLSQYF

v_call: TRBV27
clone_size: few
j_call: TRBJ2-5
cdr3_aa: CASSPPGLASETQYF

v_call: TRBV20-1
clone_size: .
j_call: TRBJ2-3
cdr3_aa: CSATSRLVRSQYF

v_call: TRBV4-3
clone_size: .
j_call: TRBJ2-5
cdr3_aa: CASSHYSGNEQYF

v_call: TRBV27
clone_size: .
j_call: TRBJ1-5
cdr3_aa: CASSSGLRGSSFNQPQHF

v_call: TRBV5-1
clone_size: once
j_call: TRBJ2-7
cdr3_aa: CASSLGDHHNEQYF

v_call: TRBV20-1
clone_size: few
j_call: TRBJ1-5
cdr3_aa: CSAKYVGQPQHF

v_call: TRBV20-1
clone_size: .
j_call: TRBJ2-2
cdr3_aa: CSASGTSGLNTGELFF

v_call: TRBV20-1
clone_size: few
j_call: TRBJ2-5
cdr3_aa: CSASRQGVQETQYF

v_call: TRBV4-3
clone_size: .
j_call: TRBJ1-4
cdr3_aa: CASSQDPRLGRRGEKLFF

v_call: TRBV29-1
clone_size: once
j_call: TRBJ2-3
cdr3_aa: CGAKGIFTDTQYF

v_call: TRBV27
clone_size: few
j_call: TRBJ1-1
cdr3_aa: CASSLGGDGAPEAFF

v_call: TRBV4-1
clone_size: once
j_call: TRBJ1-1
cdr3_aa: CASSPRQGRKNTEAFF

v_call: TRBV20-1
clone_size: .
j_call: TRBJ1-5
cdr3_aa: CSAALNSGEDQPQHF

v_call: TRBV20-1
clone_size: .
j_call: TRBJ2-5
cdr3_aa: CSAKGRGETQYF

v_call: TRBV28
clone_size: few
j_call: TRBJ1-2
cdr3_aa: CASSPGSHYGYTF

v_call: TRBV25-1
clone_size: .
j_call: TRBJ1-2
cdr3_aa: CASSEPQGLDGYTF

v_call: TRBV12-3/TRBV12-4
clone_size: .
j_call: TRBJ1-6
cdr3_aa: CASSLALGGRGSPLHF

v_call: TRBV21-1
clone_size: few
j_call: TRBJ2-3
cdr3_aa: CASSKVLLLRSKSTDTQYF

v_call: TRBV20-1
clone_size: .
j_call: TRBJ2-1
cdr3_aa: CSARDLTSGFDEQFF

v_call: TRBV20-1
clone_size: few
j_call: TRBJ2-3
cdr3_aa: CSAIGRLASTDTQYF

v_call: TRBV24-1
clone_size: .
j_call: TRBJ2-1
cdr3_aa: CATSDAGLAGGNEQFF

v_call: TRBV7-2
clone_size: .
j_call: TRBJ2-3
cdr3_aa: CASGRSSGDTQYF

v_call: TRBV20-1
clone_size: .
j_call: TRBJ1-1
cdr3_aa: CSARDRSKNTEAFF

v_call: TRBV6-2/TRBV6-3
clone_size: .
j_call: TRBJ2-7
cdr3_aa: CASSYRAGASYEQYF

v_call: TRBV12-3/TRBV12-4
clone_size: .
j_call: TRBJ1-2
cdr3_aa: CASRLSLGGAGRYTF

v_call: TRBV6-1
clone_size: .
j_call: TRBJ2-3
cdr3_aa: CASSPHNRDLNTDTQYF

v_call: TRBV7-8
clone_size: .
j_call: TRBJ2-7
cdr3_aa: CASSLKVYYEQYF

v_call: TRBV9
clone_size: .
j_call: TRBJ1-2
cdr3_aa: CASSEGAGEGYGYTF

v_call: TRBV29-1
clone_size: once
j_call: TRBJ2-5
cdr3_aa: CSAVGRGPQETQYF

v_call: TRBV11-2
clone_size: .
j_call: TRBJ2-3
cdr3_aa: CASSLAGQGHTDTQYF

v_call: TRBV6-6
clone_size: .
j_call: TRBJ1-1
cdr3_aa: CASRFRGNTEAFF

v_call: TRBV7-2
clone_size: few
j_call: TRBJ1-4
cdr3_aa: CASSLGPPEKLFF

v_call: TRBV4-1
clone_size: few
j_call: TRBJ1-4
cdr3_aa: CASSPPPPTLVIFSAEKLFF

v_call: TRBV11-3
clone_size: few
j_call: TRBJ2-1
cdr3_aa: CASSFWLAEYNEQFF

v_call: TRBV20-1
clone_size: .
j_call: TRBJ1-2
cdr3_aa: CSAREPGTGVAYGYTF

v_call: TRBV6-1
clone_size: few
j_call: TRBJ2-7
cdr3_aa: CASSESIRGYEQYF

v_call: TRBV20-1
clone_size: .
j_call: TRBJ2-7
cdr3_aa: CSAISGTALEQYF